This TCR beta chain is from a study of T-cell reconstitution after alpha-beta-depleted transplantation in children. Library preparation (for TCRbeta) was performed with unique molecular identifiers. MiXCR was run by TCRdb on the PCR reads, yielding one entry per CDR3 protein. The table shows approximately 590,000 distinct CDR3 sequences, with 8% to 11% occurring only once. Germline V gene lookup returns CDR1 MGHDK and CDR2 SYGVNS. CDR3 length: 14 amino acids. Trimming took off 2 bases at V and 0 bases at J, with 5 bases between the two ends. This material consisted of PBMCs from the stem cell graft donor, taken from the stem cell graft. The clonotype comes from a human donor who donated a stem cell graft to a child with acute myeloid leukemia. The V and J genes are TRBV25-1 and TRBJ1-5; no definite D call. The CDR3 here is CASSEEYSNQPQHF. DNA for the CDR3: TGTGCCAGCAGTGAAGAATATAGCAATCAGCCCCAGCATTTT.